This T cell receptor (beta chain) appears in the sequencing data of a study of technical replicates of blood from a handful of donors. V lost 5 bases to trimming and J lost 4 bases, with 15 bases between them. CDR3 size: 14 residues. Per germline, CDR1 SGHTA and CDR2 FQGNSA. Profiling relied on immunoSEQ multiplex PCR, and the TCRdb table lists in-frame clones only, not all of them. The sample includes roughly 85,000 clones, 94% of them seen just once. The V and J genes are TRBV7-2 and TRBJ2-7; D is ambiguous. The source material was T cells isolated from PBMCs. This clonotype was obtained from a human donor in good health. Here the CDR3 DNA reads TGTGCCAGCAGCAGAACGGGTCCCCGATACGAGCAGTACTTC. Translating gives CASSRTGPRYEQYF. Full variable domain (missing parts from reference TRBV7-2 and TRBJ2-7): GAGVSQSPSNKVTEKGKDVELRCDPISGHTALYWYRQSLGQGLEFLIYFQGNSAPDKSGLPSDRFSAERTGGSVSTLTIQRTQQEDSAVYLCASSRTGPRYEQYFGPGTRLTVT.